The 16 T cell receptor beta chains below all came from one sample that was sequenced in a study of CD8+CD57+ T cells in acquired aplastic anemia. Profiling that covered TCR beta VDJ and CDR3 relied on genomic DNA as its template. TCRdb used MiXCR to reprocess the reads, holding one entry per CDR3 protein. This table holds approximately 170,000 distinct CDR3 sequences, 60% to 70% found once. Sequenced material: sorted CD4+, CD8+, or CD8+CD57+ T cells (not recorded which) from PBMCs. The receptors come from a human donor in good health.

The J gene is TRBJ1-2, the V gene TRBV18; 10 nucleotides align to TRBD1. Germline V gene sequence: CDR1 KGHSH, CDR2 LQKENI. This CDR3 contains 13 residues. The ends lost 3 bases at V and 7 bases at J; junction bases unmatched: 2. CDR3: CASSPGQGPGYTF. The CDR3 nucleotides are TGTGCCAGCTCACCGGGACAGGGGCCTGGCTACACCTTC.

This chain links TRBV7-2 with TRBJ2-7, with TRBD1 matching 10 bases. The length of the CDR3 is 15 residues. V was pared by 3 bases and J by 3 bases, with 5 bases of the junction left unmatched. CDR1 and CDR2 (germline): SGHTA, FQGNSA. The CDR3 DNA is TGTGCCAGCAGCTTCCCCTGGACAGGGGGCTACGAGCAGTACTTC. This codes for CASSFPWTGGYEQYF.

The chain is built from TRBV19 and TRBJ1-5; 7 bases line up with TRBD1. This CDR3 spans 14 amino acids. The germline V gene encodes CDR1 LNHDA and CDR2 SQIVND (reference sequence). The V segment lost 5 bases and the J segment 3 bases; nucleotides outside the gene matches: 4. CDR3 amino acids: CASSADRVNQPQHF. The CDR3 region has the DNA TGTGCCAGTAGTGCCGACAGGGTCAATCAGCCCCAGCATTTT. The full variable domain, with the rest looked up from reference TRBV19 and TRBJ1-5, is DGGITQSPKYLFRKEGQNVTLSCEQNLNHDAMYWYRQDPGQGLRLIYYSQIVNDFQKGDIAEGYSVSREKKESFPLTVTSAQKNPTAFYLCASSADRVNQPQHFGDGTRLSIL.

This chain joins TRBV6-1 and TRBJ2-7; maybe TRBD1 (5 bases). Deletions cut 3 bases from V and 0 bases from J, with 12 bases between. Germline V gene data show CDR1 as MNHNS and CDR2 as SASEGT. The CDR3 is 15 amino acids. The CDR3 nucleotides read TGTGCCAGCAGTGATACAGGCCTCCCCTCCTACGAGCAGTACTTC. Its translation is CASSDTGLPSYEQYF.

The table lists this clonotype with many counts. The chain joins TRBV20-1 to TRBJ2-2; 8 nucleotides align to TRBD2. The germline V gene encodes CDR1 DFQATT and CDR2 SNEGSKA (reference sequence). V trimming: 3 bases; J trimming: 4 bases; junction bases outside the gene matches: 10. The CDR3 length is 16 residues. CDR3 DNA sequence: TGCAGTGCTAGTTATCCGGGAGGGCCGGCCACCGGGGAGCTGTTTTTT. Translating gives CSASYPGGPATGELFF.

This clonotype has only a few counts. This chain links TRBV5-6 with TRBJ1-6; D gene ambiguous. Deletions cut 0 bases from V and 9 bases from J, with 7 bases between. The germline V gene has CDR1 SGHDT and CDR2 YYEEEE. This CDR3 is built from 13 residues. CDR3 protein: CASSLDPVSPLHF. The CDR3 region has the DNA TGTGCCAGCAGCTTGGACCCCGTTTCACCCCTCCACTTT.

V gene TRBV7-8 combines with J gene TRBJ2-1; 7 nucleotides line up with TRBD1. The CDR3 is 15 residues long. V dropped 5 bases and J dropped 6; count of bases not matched to a gene: 10. The germline gives CDR1 SGHVS, CDR2 FQNEAQ. CDR3 residues: CASSPTGNRANEQFF. The CDR3 region has the DNA TGTGCCAGCAGCCCGACAGGGAATAGGGCCAATGAGCAGTTCTTC. Together with reference TRBV7-8 and TRBJ2-1, the CDR3 gives the full variable domain: GAGVSQSPRYKVAKRGQDVALRCDPISGHVSLFWYQQALGQGPEFLTYFQNEAQLDKSGLPSDRFFAERPEGSVSTLKIQRTQQEDSAVYLCASSPTGNRANEQFFGPGTRLTVL.

The rearrangement links TRBV2 to TRBJ2-3; D not certain. V was cut by 6 bases and J by 2 bases, with 12 bases left in between. The CDR3 totals 14 residues. In germline, CDR1 is SNHLY, CDR2 FYNNEI. The CDR3 nucleotides are TGTGCCAGCAGGGGCCGATTCCCCACAGATACGCAGTATTTT. Its translation: CASRGRFPTDTQYF.

The chain recombines TRBV2 with TRBJ2-3; 7 nucleotides line up with TRBD2. CDR3 size: 18 residues. V lost 4 bases and J lost 2; bases outside the gene matches: 15. The germline V gene has CDR1 SNHLY and CDR2 FYNNEI. This CDR3 is CASSGRRASGPDTDTQYF. The CDR3, as DNA: TGTGCCAGCAGTGGTCGTCGGGCTAGCGGTCCTGACACAGATACGCAGTATTTT.

The chain carries TRBV29-1 and TRBJ2-7; TRBD1 matches 7 bases. Germline CDR1 reads SQVTM; CDR2 reads ANQGSEA. This CDR3 is built from 12 residues. The CDR3 bases are TGCAGTTTCAAGGGGGCTGGCAGCGAGCAGTACTTC. Translation: CSFKGAGSEQYF.

Concerning this clonotype itself: At one end the junction does not follow the germline gene, possibly because of a read error. V usage is TRBV2 and J usage is TRBJ1-3, with unresolved D. Per germline, CDR1 SNHLY and CDR2 FYNNEI. The CDR3 is made up of 15 amino acids. CDR3 DNA sequence: TGTGCCAGCAGCCGGTCTCGCAGTTCTGGAAACACCATATATTTC. It specifies CASSRSRSSGNTIYF.

The chain joins TRBV19 to TRBJ1-1, with D possibly TRBD1 on 6 matching bases. The CDR3 is 14 residues long. V lost 8 bases and J 4 bases, leaving 17 bases between the germline ends. Germline assignment: CDR1 LNHDA and CDR2 SQIVND (reference sequence). This CDR3 reads CASDDIRGSTEAFF. The CDR3 region has the DNA TGTGCCAGTGACGACATCAGGGGAAGCACTGAAGCTTTCTTT.

This chain connects TRBV12-3 or TRBV12-4 to TRBJ2-5, with TRBD2 as a possible D gene (5 bases). The CDR3 spans 15 residues. Trimming removed 6 bases at V and 1 base at J, with 15 bases between. CDR3 loop: CASSLSAELQETQYF. The DNA of the CDR3 is TGTGCCAGCAGCCTTAGCGCAGAGCTCCAAGAGACCCAGTACTTC.

V is TRBV24-1 and J is TRBJ2-3; D is undetermined. V was shortened by 6 bases and J by 0 bases, with 6 bases between the two germline ends. Germline V CDR1 and CDR2: KGHDR, SFDVKD. The CDR3 runs 13 residues. The CDR3, as DNA: TGTGCCACCAGTCTGGACAGCACAGATACGCAGTATTTT. It specifies CATSLDSTDTQYF.

This clonotype was detected a few times. An end of the junction does not agree with germline; a read error may underlie this. The V call is TRBV7-3, the J call TRBJ2-3; a possible D gene is TRBD1 (6 bases). Germline CDR1 and CDR2: SGHTA and FQGTGA. CDR3 size: 14 residues. This CDR3 is CASSWGLGTDTQYF. In nucleotides, the CDR3 is TGCGCCAGCAGCTGGGGGCTAGGCACAGATACGCAGTATTTT.

The rearrangement links TRBV20-1 to TRBJ2-7; TRBD1 aligns across 11 bases. Germline CDR1 DFQATT, CDR2 SNEGSKA (reference sequence). The CDR3 totals 13 residues. Unmatched junction bases numbered 7, after V lost 8 bases and J lost 4 bases. For the CDR3, the DNA is TGCAGTACCAAGGGACAGGGGGATTACGAGCAGTACTTC. Its protein is CSTKGQGDYEQYF.